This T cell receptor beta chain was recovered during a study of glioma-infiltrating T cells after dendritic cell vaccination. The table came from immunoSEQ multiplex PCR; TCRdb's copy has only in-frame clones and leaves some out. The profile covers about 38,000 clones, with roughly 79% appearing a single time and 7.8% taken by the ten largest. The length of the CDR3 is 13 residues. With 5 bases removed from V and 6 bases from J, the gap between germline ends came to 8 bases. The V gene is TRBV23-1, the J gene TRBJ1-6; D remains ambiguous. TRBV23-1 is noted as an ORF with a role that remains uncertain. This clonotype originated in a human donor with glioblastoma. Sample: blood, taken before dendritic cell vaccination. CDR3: CASSVQANSPLHF. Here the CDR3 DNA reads TGCGCCAGCAGTGTGCAGGCTAATTCACCCCTCCACTTT.